This TCR beta chain was captured in a study of shared clonotypes between healthy human individuals. Broader study findings: The rarefaction results pointed to incomplete sorted-subset sequencing despite large depth. Represented genetic and exposure-history diversity was restricted by having few donors.

The CDR3 has 13 amino acids. Trimming left V 11 bases short and J 4 bases short, with 15 bases between. Germline values: CDR1 MRHNA, CDR2 SNTAGT. As regards this clone: Antigen specificity is unknown.

Assay used: immunoSEQ multiplex PCR; TCRdb lists only in-frame clones, some missing. The sample shows some 2.1 million clones, 90% to 95% of them seen only once. This rearrangement joins TRBV6-4 to TRBJ1-5; tentative D call: TRBD1 (6 bases). Input material: naive CD4+ T cells sorted from blood. Sample subset: CD45RA+ positively selected. The sequence was obtained from a man aged 18 to 29 in good health. The CDR3 protein is CAHGQRSNQPQHF. The CDR3 DNA is TGTGCCCATGGACAGAGATCTAATCAGCCCCAGCATTTT.